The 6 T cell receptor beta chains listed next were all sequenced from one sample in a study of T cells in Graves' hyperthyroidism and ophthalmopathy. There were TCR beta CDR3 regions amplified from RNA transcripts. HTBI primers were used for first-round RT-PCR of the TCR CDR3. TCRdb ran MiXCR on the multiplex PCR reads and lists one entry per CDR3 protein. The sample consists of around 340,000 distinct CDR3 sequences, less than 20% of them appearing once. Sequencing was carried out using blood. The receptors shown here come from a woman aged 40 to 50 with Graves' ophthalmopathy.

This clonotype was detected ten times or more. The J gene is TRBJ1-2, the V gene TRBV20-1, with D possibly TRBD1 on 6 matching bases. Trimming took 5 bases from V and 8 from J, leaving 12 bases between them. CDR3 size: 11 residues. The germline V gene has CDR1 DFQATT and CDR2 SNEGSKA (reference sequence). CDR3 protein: CSAPDSGGYTF. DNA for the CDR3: TGCAGTGCTCCGGACAGCGGAGGCTACACCTTC.

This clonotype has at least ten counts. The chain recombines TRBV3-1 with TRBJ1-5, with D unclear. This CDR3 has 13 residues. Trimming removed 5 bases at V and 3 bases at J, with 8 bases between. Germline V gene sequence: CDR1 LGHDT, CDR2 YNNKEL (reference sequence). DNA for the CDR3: TGTGCCAGCAGCGAAAGGGCCAATCAGCCCCAGCATTTT. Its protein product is CASSERANQPQHF. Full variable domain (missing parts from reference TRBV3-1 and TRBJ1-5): DTAVSQTPKYLVTQMGNDKSIKCEQNLGHDTMYWYKQDSKKFLKIMFSYNNKELIINETVPNRFSPKSPDKAHLNLHINSLELGDSAVYFCASSERANQPQHFGDGTRLSIL.

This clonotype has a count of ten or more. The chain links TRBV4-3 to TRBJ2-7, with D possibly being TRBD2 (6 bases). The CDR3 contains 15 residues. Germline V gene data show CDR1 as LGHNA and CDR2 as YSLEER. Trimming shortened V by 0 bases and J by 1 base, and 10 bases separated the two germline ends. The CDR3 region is CASSQDWRESYEQYF. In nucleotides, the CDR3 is TGCGCCAGCAGCCAAGATTGGAGGGAGTCCTACGAGCAGTACTTC.

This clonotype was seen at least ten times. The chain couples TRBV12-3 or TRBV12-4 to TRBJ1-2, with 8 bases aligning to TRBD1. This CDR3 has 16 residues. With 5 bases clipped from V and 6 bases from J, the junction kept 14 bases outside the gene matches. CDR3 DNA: TGTGCCAGCAGTCGACTAGCCCCAGGGGGCTCGCATGGCTACACCTTC. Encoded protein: CASSRLAPGGSHGYTF.

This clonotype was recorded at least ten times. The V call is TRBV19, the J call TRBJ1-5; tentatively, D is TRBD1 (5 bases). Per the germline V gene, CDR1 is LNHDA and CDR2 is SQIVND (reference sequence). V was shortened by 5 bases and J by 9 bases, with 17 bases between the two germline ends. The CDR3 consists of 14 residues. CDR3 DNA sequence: TGTGCCAGTAGTGGGGCAGGAATCCCATGGCCCCAGCATTTT. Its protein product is CASSGAGIPWPQHF.

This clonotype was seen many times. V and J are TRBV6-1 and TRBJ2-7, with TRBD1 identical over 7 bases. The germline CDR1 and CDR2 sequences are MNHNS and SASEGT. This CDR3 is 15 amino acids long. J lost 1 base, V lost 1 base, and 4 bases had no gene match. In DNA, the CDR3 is TGTGCCAGCAGTGAAGAGGGGGCTCAATCCTACGAGCAGTACTTC. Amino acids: CASSEEGAQSYEQYF.